The T cell receptor (beta chain) described here comes from a study of blood T cell repertoires in COVID-19. This clone was detected only once. Between the trimmed V and J ends, which lost 3 bases and 1 base, there was a span of 6 bases. Germline V gives CDR1 SGHTA, CDR2 FQGTGA. The length of the CDR3 is 14 residues. Per the original data handling: Scientists estimated how many nucleated cells there were by amplifying reference gene primers. Assay: immunoSEQ multiplex PCR; the TCRdb copy retains only in-frame clones and omits some. V, J and clone size derive from that table, while D and trimming were established from the DNA sequence. The sample lists 400,000 or so clones, around 84% occurring once.

The sequenced sample was peripheral blood. The gene calls are TRBV7-3 and TRBJ2-2; D may be TRBD1 (5 bases). This receptor was obtained from a human donor in a cohort sampled during active COVID-19. The CDR3 reads CASSFDRNTGELFF. DNA for the CDR3: TGTGCCAGCAGCTTCGACAGGAACACCGGGGAGCTGTTTTTT.